This T cell receptor beta chain was recovered during a study of blood T cells in healthy people across ages. Germline CDR1 is ENHRY and CDR2 is SYGVKD. Between the trimmed V and J ends, which lost 8 bases and 1 base, there was a span of 10 bases. CDR3 length equals 13 residues. This clonotype was detected only a few times. Next came a second PCR, run for about 7 to 12 cycles, which used a sample-barcoded 5' primer along with a J-beta primer mix. MiXCR, applied by TCRdb to the 5' RACE reads, yields one record per CDR3 protein. The sample has some 760,000 distinct CDR3 sequences, more than 20% seen once. This sample also belongs to another study, concerning T cells of mothers and their children. From that paper: Every mother produced more than 9 million TCR beta CDR3 reads, whereas every child provided several million.

Sequencing input: blood. The rearrangement links TRBV10-3 to TRBJ2-3; tentatively, D is TRBD1 (6 bases). This sequence originates from a boy aged 5-17 years in good health. CDR3 residues: CAIGRGGTDTQYF. CDR3 bases: TGTGCCATCGGCAGGGGTGGCACAGATACGCAGTATTTT.